The rows below give T cell receptor beta chains drawn from one sample of a study of cytomegalovirus exposure and HLA in healthy donors. Some clones are missing from TCRdb's copy, which holds only in-frame ones; the method was immunoSEQ multiplex PCR. Among roughly 180,000 clones listed, nearly 80% were seen once. Material for sequencing was PBMCs. These TCRs come from a woman aged 25 to 45 in good health and CMV-seropositive. Each CDR3 is given with its conserved first and last residue. D genes are given only for firm matches. Clone sizes are given selectively: once, few, many, or a class where the clone is expanded.

TRBV7-2	TRBJ1-3	.	.	CASSPQGGAGGNTIYF	TGTGCCAGCAGCCCCCAAGGGGGGGCAGGTGGAAACACCATATATTTT
TRBV29-1	TRBJ1-2	.	.	CSVEERTAIYGYTF	TGCAGCGTTGAAGAGAGGACAGCCATTTATGGCTACACCTTC
TRBV7-9	TRBJ2-7	TRBD2	once	CASSLSGVSYEQYF	TGTGCCAGCAGCTTAAGCGGGGTAAGCTACGAGCAGTACTTC
TRBV5-5	TRBJ1-2	.	.	CASSLQIRTGDSYGYTF	TGTGCCAGCAGCTTGCAAATTAGAACAGGCGACAGTTATGGCTACACCTTC
TRBV7-9	TRBJ2-5	.	.	CASSLSMGHIIKETQYF	TGTGCCAGCAGCCTTAGTATGGGACACATCATCAAAGAGACCCAGTACTTC
TRBV29-1	TRBJ2-2	TRBD1	.	CSVGGTGWNTGELFF	TGCAGCGTTGGTGGGACAGGGTGGAACACCGGGGAGCTGTTTTTT
TRBV4-2	TRBJ2-1	TRBD2	.	CASSQDAGGKIQYSYNEQFF	TGTGCCAGCAGCCAAGATGCGGGAGGCAAAATACAGTACTCCTACAATGAGCAGTTCTTC
TRBV9	TRBJ2-2	TRBD2	.	CASSTGLALGGELFF	TGTGCCAGCAGCACGGGACTAGCTTTAGGCGGGGAGCTGTTTTTT
TRBV10-2	TRBJ1-2	TRBD1	.	CATYRDRGLPDVGYTF	TGCGCCACCTACCGGGACAGGGGACTCCCCGACGTTGGCTACACCTTC
TRBV29-1	TRBJ1-1	TRBD1	.	CSVSETGGLGVTEAFF	TGCAGCGTTAGTGAGACAGGGGGGTTGGGGGTCACTGAAGCTTTCTTT
TRBV18	TRBJ2-5	.	.	CASSPAGETQYF	TGTGCCAGCTCACCAGCAGGGGAGACCCAGTACTTC
TRBV7-9	TRBJ1-1	.	few	CASSSTGGPEAFF	TGTGCCAGCAGTTCGACGGGGGGACCTGAAGCTTTCTTT
TRBV11-2	TRBJ2-2	TRBD2	.	CASRGGRAINTGELFF	TGTGCCAGCAGGGGCGGGAGGGCCATTAACACCGGGGAGCTGTTTTTT
TRBV19	TRBJ2-3	.	.	CASSIGGPSTDTQYF	TGTGCCAGTAGTATCGGGGGGCCGAGCACAGATACGCAGTATTTT
TRBV10-3	TRBJ2-1	TRBD2	.	CAISETREPHNEQFF	TGTGCCATCAGTGAGACGCGGGAGCCCCACAATGAGCAGTTCTTC
TRBV2	TRBJ1-4	.	.	CASRRDIGGEKLFF	TGTGCCAGCAGGAGGGACATTGGTGGTGAAAAACTGTTTTTT
TRBV9	TRBJ2-7	.	few	CASSAIAGNRVSPSYEQYF	TGTGCCAGCAGCGCAATCGCCGGAAACAGGGTCTCACCAAGCTACGAGCAGTACTTC
TRBV6-6	TRBJ1-2	.	.	CASSYQGRTNYGYTF	TGTGCCAGCAGTTACCAGGGAAGAACTAACTATGGCTACACCTTC
TRBV2	TRBJ2-7	.	.	CASQSYEQYF	TGTGCCAGCCAATCCTACGAGCAGTACTTC
TRBV5-8	TRBJ2-3	.	.	CASSRWRAATTDTQYF	TGTGCCAGCAGTCGTTGGAGGGCCGCTACCACAGATACGCAGTATTTT
TRBV9	TRBJ2-4	TRBD1	.	CASPPWTGQQNIQYF	TGTGCCAGCCCACCCTGGACAGGACAACAAAACATTCAGTACTTC
TRBV9	TRBJ2-5	.	.	CASSLGGGPLHETQYF	TGTGCCAGCAGTCTAGGGGGGGGGCCACTTCACGAGACCCAGTACTTC
TRBV5-4	TRBJ2-3	.	.	CASSSRGRPDTQYF	TGTGCCAGCAGCTCCCGAGGTAGGCCGGATACGCAGTATTTT
TRBV2	TRBJ1-6	.	.	CASRANNSPLHF	TGTGCCAGCAGAGCTAATAATTCACCCCTCCACTTT
TRBV5-4	TRBJ2-3	TRBD2	.	CASSFQAGIHTDTQYF	TGTGCCAGCAGCTTCCAAGCGGGGATTCACACAGATACGCAGTATTTT
TRBV10-2	TRBJ2-7	TRBD1	.	CASSLDRTHEQYF	TGCGCCAGCAGTTTGGACAGGACCCACGAGCAGTACTTC
TRBV9	TRBJ1-5	TRBD1	.	CASSPHYRGQPQHF	TGTGCCAGCAGCCCACACTACAGGGGACAGCCCCAGCATTTT
TRBV7-9	TRBJ2-7	TRBD1	.	CASSSDRVGEQYF	TGTGCCAGCAGCTCCGACAGGGTGGGGGAGCAGTACTTC
TRBV6-4	TRBJ2-1	.	.	CASSDPKTGNEQFF	TGTGCCAGCAGTGACCCAAAAACAGGGAATGAGCAGTTCTTC
TRBV13	TRBJ2-1	.	.	CASSLDQNPYNEQFF	TGTGCCAGCAGCTTAGACCAGAACCCCTACAATGAGCAGTTCTTC
TRBV10-3	TRBJ1-3	.	.	CALRSSGEGNTIYF	TGTGCCTTACGATCGAGCGGTGAGGGTAACACCATATATTTT
TRBV11-2	TRBJ2-7	TRBD1	.	CASSSPGTGAYEQYF	TGTGCCAGCAGCTCCCCGGGGACAGGGGCCTACGAGCAGTACTTC
TRBV6-1	TRBJ1-5	.	.	CASSDGAFSQPQHF	TGTGCCAGCAGTGATGGGGCGTTTAGCCAGCCCCAGCATTTT
TRBV9	TRBJ2-2	TRBD2	.	CASSVQRTSANTGELFF	TGTGCCAGCAGCGTACAAAGGACTAGCGCGAACACCGGGGAGCTGTTTTTT
TRBV11-2	TRBJ2-7	.	few	CASSPRLGHQRYEQYF	TGTGCCAGCAGCCCCCGTTTGGGACACCAACGCTACGAGCAGTACTTC
TRBV5-6	TRBJ2-7	.	.	CASRPLGGGAYEQYF	TGTGCCAGCAGACCCCTCGGAGGCGGAGCCTACGAGCAGTACTTC
TRBV4-1	TRBJ2-1	TRBD2	.	CASSQLGASGSDEQFF	TGCGCCAGCAGCCAACTGGGGGCGAGCGGGAGCGATGAGCAGTTCTTC
TRBV9	TRBJ1-2	.	.	CASSVGAPYGYTF	TGTGCCAGCAGCGTAGGGGCGCCGTATGGCTACACCTTC
TRBV7-9	TRBJ1-3	.	.	CASSYEGNTIYF	TGTGCCAGCAGTTACGAGGGAAACACCATATATTTT
TRBV6-5	TRBJ2-3	TRBD1	.	CASSYWKGRGTDTQYF	TGTGCCAGCAGTTATTGGAAGGGCAGGGGGACAGATACGCAGTATTTT